These 16 T cell receptor beta chains came from one sample sequenced in a study of breast tumors, draining lymph nodes, adjacent tissues. Samples came from axillary lymph nodes draining the breast cancer. TCRdb reanalysed the multiplex PCR reads using MiXCR and keeps one entry per CDR3 protein. The repertoire consists of fewer than 300,000 distinct CDR3 sequences, with about 34% occurring once and the leading ten covering more than 1.3%. Sequenced input: axillary lymph node tissue. These receptors all come from a female donor with breast cancer. Some clones in this sample may be carry-over from other donors' samples.

In its sample, this clonotype was seen many times. The chain links TRBV18 to TRBJ2-3; 11 positions match TRBD2. Germline loops: CDR1 KGHSH, CDR2 LQKENI. Trimming cost V 4 bases and J 4 bases; bases outside gene matches: 4. This CDR3 region has 15 residues. The CDR3 protein is CASSRLAGGADTQYF. The CDR3 DNA reads TGTGCCAGCTCACGTCTAGCGGGAGGAGCAGATACGCAGTATTTT.

This clonotype has a count of ten or more. The chain carries TRBV7-9 and TRBJ1-2, with TRBD1 matching over 11 bases. With V trimmed by 6 bases and J by 8 bases, 14 bases remained unmatched. The CDR3 extends over 16 amino acids. CDR1 is SEHNR, CDR2 FQNEAQ, per germline (reference sequence). The CDR3 DNA sequence: TGTGCCAGCAGAAAACTTAAAGGGACAGGGGGGCAGGGCTACACCTTC. Its protein product is CASRKLKGTGGQGYTF. Supplemented by reference TRBV7-9 and TRBJ1-2, the full variable domain reads DTGVSQNPRHKITKRGQNVTFRCDPISEHNRLYWYRQTLGQGPEFLTYFQNEAQLEKSRLLSDRFSAERPKGSFSTLEIQRTEQGDSAMYLCASRKLKGTGGQGYTFGSGTRLTVV.

The chain is built from TRBV19 and TRBJ1-5, with TRBD1 as a possible D gene (6 bases). The CDR3 runs 13 residues. In germline, CDR1 is LNHDA, CDR2 SQIVND (reference sequence). V was trimmed by 3 bases and J by 11 bases, leaving 14 bases between them. The CDR3 DNA is TGTGCCAGTAGTATTGAGGGGGGCAGGGCCCAGCATTTT. Its translation is CASSIEGGRAQHF.

This clonotype appeared many times. The J gene is TRBJ1-5, the V gene TRBV19; D is undetermined. The CDR3 has 13 residues. Germline V gene sequence: CDR1 LNHDA, CDR2 SQIVND (reference sequence). V lost 4 bases and J lost 4, with 8 bases in between. CDR3 amino acids: CASSSSTNQPQHF. As DNA, the CDR3 is TGTGCCAGTAGTAGTTCAACGAATCAGCCCCAGCATTTT.

This clonotype has a count of ten or more. This chain connects TRBV20-1 to TRBJ2-1, with 8 bases aligning to TRBD2. This CDR3 has 15 amino acids. Trimming cost V 0 bases and J 7 bases; bases outside gene matches: 8. Germline CDR1 is DFQATT and CDR2 is SNEGSKA (reference sequence). This CDR3 is CSAREGSGRGNEQFF. CDR3 DNA: TGCAGTGCTAGAGAGGGGAGCGGGAGAGGGAATGAGCAGTTCTTC.

The chain is built from TRBV2 and TRBJ2-5; D is possibly TRBD1 or TRBD2 (5 bases each). Germline V gene sequence: CDR1 SNHLY, CDR2 FYNNEI. The CDR3 runs 14 residues. Trimming pared 3 bases from V and 9 bases from J, leaving 17 bases between. The CDR3 nucleotides read TGTGCCAGCAGTGACTCGGGGACCTCTCAGCCCCAGTACTTC. The encoded protein is CASSDSGTSQPQYF.

This clonotype was counted many times. The genes are TRBV7-3 and TRBJ2-1; TRBD2 is a possible D gene (6 bases). CDR3 length: 15 amino acids. The germline V gene has CDR1 SGHTA and CDR2 FQGTGA. Trimming stripped 5 bases from V and 1 base from J, with 12 bases between. DNA of the CDR3: TGTGCCAGCAGCGCGGAGGGAGTTTCCTACAATGAGCAGTTCTTC. Encoded protein: CASSAEGVSYNEQFF.

This clonotype was seen ten or more times. The V and J genes are TRBV12-3 or TRBV12-4 and TRBJ2-3; D not certain. The CDR3 is 15 residues long. The V and J ends lost 7 bases and 2 bases respectively, with 16 bases between them. Written as DNA, the CDR3 is TGTGCCAGCACCAACCTGCCGGGTCTCACAGATACGCAGTATTTT. Translation gives CASTNLPGLTDTQYF.

This clonotype has a count of ten or more. The J gene is TRBJ2-3, the V gene TRBV5-1; 8 nucleotides align to TRBD1. Germline lookup yields CDR1 SGHRS and CDR2 YFSETQ. Losses at the gene ends were 0 bases for V and 5 bases for J; bases not matched to a gene: 2. This CDR3 has 14 amino acids. The CDR3 reads CASSLGTGRDTQYF. CDR3 in DNA: TGCGCCAGCAGCTTGGGGACAGGGCGAGATACGCAGTATTTT.

In its sample, this clonotype was seen many times. The chain uses TRBV12-3 or TRBV12-4 and TRBJ1-2; maybe TRBD1 (5 bases). Trimming cost V 3 bases and J 0 bases, with 11 bases left between them. CDR3 length equals 15 residues. The CDR3 nucleotides are TGTGCCAGCAGTTTGGGGTCAGGGTCTAACTATGGCTACACCTTC. Translation: CASSLGSGSNYGYTF.

This clonotype came up a few times. This rearrangement joins TRBV7-9 to TRBJ1-1, with 11 positions matching TRBD1. J was trimmed by 11 bases and V by 6 bases; bases with no gene match: 8. CDR3 length: 13 residues. The germline V gene has CDR1 SEHNR and CDR2 FQNEAQ (reference sequence). The CDR3 reads CASRTGRDRGAFF. CDR3 nucleotide sequence: TGTGCCAGCAGAACAGGGCGGGACAGGGGGGCTTTCTTT.

In regard to this clonotype: A clone one base away is much larger, so this may be a read error. Since no conserved phenylalanine or tryptophan closes the CDR3, a read error is the likely cause. The chain links TRBV19 to TRBJ2-1, with TRBD2 matching over 10 bases. Germline V gene data show CDR1 as LNHDA and CDR2 as SQIVND (reference sequence). This CDR3 region has 16 residues. V was clipped by 11 bases and J by 7 bases; unmatched bases: 17. Here the CDR3 DNA reads TGTGCCGCATCAAAAAGCGGGAGGGCCGGTGGGAATGAGCAGTTCTCC. The encoded protein is CAASKSGRAGGNEQFS.

In this sample, this clonotype turned up many times. The chain links TRBV5-4 to TRBJ2-2; the D is unclear. V dropped 4 bases and J dropped 0 bases, with 13 bases sitting between them. Germline CDR1 is SGHNT and CDR2 is YYREEE (reference sequence). The CDR3 runs to 16 residues. CDR3 region: CASSPTGRANTGELFF. CDR3 DNA sequence: TGTGCCAGCAGCCCCACTGGACGAGCGAACACCGGGGAGCTGTTTTTT.

This clonotype turned up a few times. A much larger clone differs by one base, so this may be a read error. Here the CDR3 reads CASGPEFFNYGYTF. In nucleotides, the CDR3 is TGTGCCAGCGGGCCAGAGTTCTTTAACTATGGCTACACCTTC. This chain joins TRBV6-6 and TRBJ1-2, with D unresolved. The V end lost 8 bases, the J end lost 1 base, and 14 bases lay between the germline ends. This CDR3 comprises 14 residues. The germline gives CDR1 MNHNY, CDR2 SVGAGI (reference sequence).

As DNA, the CDR3 is TGTGCCAGCAGCTACCGGGGACTAGCGGAAGAGACCCAGTACTTC. Translation: CASSYRGLAEETQYF. The chain recombines TRBV7-2 with TRBJ2-5, with 11 bases fitting TRBD2. The CDR3 runs to 15 residues. V lost 4 bases and J lost 3; bases outside the gene matches: 4. In germline, CDR1 is SGHTA, CDR2 FQGNSA.

The V and J genes are TRBV20-1 and TRBJ1-2, with D uncertain. Germline CDR1 and CDR2: DFQATT and SNEGSKA (reference sequence). The CDR3 loop spans 9 amino acids. V lost 5 bases and J 4 bases, leaving 2 bases between the germline ends. CDR3 nucleotides: TGCAGTGCTCCCTATGGCTACACCTTC. This gives the protein CSAPYGYTF.